This is a list of T cell receptor beta chains from one sample in a study of blood T cells in healthy people across ages. Each CDR3 protein gets one entry after TCRdb re-called the 5' RACE reads with MiXCR. The sample includes over 600,000 distinct CDR3 sequences, less than 45% of them seen just once. Source material: blood. These receptors were taken from a man aged 80 or over in good health. Each CDR3 is given with its conserved first and last residue. Each record gives: J gene, CDR3 length, V gene, CDR3 protein.

>TRBJ2-2|14|TRBV7-3
CASNLQGAGGELFF
>TRBJ2-1|15|TRBV9
CASSVGTGNYNEQFF
>TRBJ2-7|15|TRBV4-3
CASSQYGTGTYEQYF
>TRBJ2-6|15|TRBV7-2
CASTQVESGANVLTF
>TRBJ1-4|13|TRBV20-1
CSARRATNEKLFF
>TRBJ1-5|13|TRBV20-1
CSALWVSNQPQHF
>TRBJ2-2|15|TRBV9
CASSVGTGGTGELFF
>TRBJ2-3|15|TRBV12-3/TRBV12-4
CASSLGTDRTDTQYF
>TRBJ2-1|15|TRBV20-1
CSARAGTSGTEEPFF
>TRBJ2-7|16|TRBV6-2/TRBV6-3
CASSLVGTGISYEQYF
>TRBJ2-2|18|TRBV12-3/TRBV12-4
CASSFYRRGASNTGELFF
>TRBJ1-1|13|TRBV20-1
CSARDGVNTEAFF
>TRBJ2-1|12|TRBV5-1
CASSSPEKEQLF
>-|14|TRBV20-1
CSGTPGGGAYEQYF
>-|13|TRBV7-9
CASSSWDTQTQYF
>TRBJ1-2|13|TRBV6-1
CASSADRFYGYTF
>TRBJ1-1|17|TRBV13
CASSLRPGQGLTTEAFF
>TRBJ2-7|14|TRBV7-2
CASKSSGGASEQYF